One and the same sample provided the 25 T cell receptor beta chains below, sequenced in a study of CD8 T cells in ankylosing spondylitis. TCRdb reprocessed the 5' RACE reads with MiXCR, giving one entry per CDR3 protein. The data contain fewer than 250,000 distinct CDR3 sequences, more than 9% of them singletons. Sequences were obtained from blood, either unsorted or a sorted T cell fraction (not recorded which). Receptors originate from a male donor with ankylosing spondylitis or in good health (not recorded which).

This chain connects TRBV7-9 to TRBJ1-1; TRBD1 agrees at 7 bases. The CDR3 spans 15 residues. Germline assignment: CDR1 SEHNR and CDR2 FQNEAQ (reference sequence). V shed 0 bases and J 1 base; nucleotides not matched to a gene: 2. CDR3 residues: CASSLAEGANTEAFF. The CDR3 DNA reads as TGTGCCAGCAGCTTAGCGGAGGGGGCGAACACTGAAGCTTTCTTT.

This clonotype was detected many times. This chain uses TRBV27 with TRBJ1-1; D possibly corresponds to TRBD1 (5 bases). Trimming removed 8 bases at V and 1 base at J, with 14 bases between. Germline CDR1 reads MNHEY; CDR2 reads SMNVEV (reference sequence). This CDR3 region has 14 residues. The CDR3 here is CASGSGRQNTEAFF. CDR3 sequence (DNA): TGTGCCAGCGGATCAGGGAGGCAGAACACTGAAGCTTTCTTT.

This clonotype was seen many times. The chain has TRBV30 and TRBJ1-1; no clear D. With 1 base removed from V and 5 bases from J, the gap between germline ends came to 8 bases. CDR1 and CDR2 (germline): GTSNPN, SVGIG (reference sequence). The CDR3 has 12 amino acids. As DNA, the CDR3 is TGTGCCTGGAGTGAATGGAGGACTGAAGCTTTCTTT. Protein product: CAWSEWRTEAFF.

Note on this clonotype: One end of the junction does not line up with germline, which may come from a read error. V usage is TRBV10-1 and J usage is TRBJ2-3, with D possibly called TRBD1 or TRBD2 (5 bases each). The germline V gene has CDR1 WNHNN and CDR2 SYGVQD (reference sequence). This CDR3 spans 14 amino acids. CDR3 bases: TGTGCCAGCAGTGAGGGTAGGGGTGCAGATACGCAGTATTTT. Amino acids: CASSEGRGADTQYF.

The chain employs TRBV6-4 and TRBJ2-1, with unresolved D. V shed 0 bases and J shed 5 bases, with 14 bases lying between them. The CDR3 is made up of 16 amino acids. Looked up from germline, CDR1 is MRHNA and CDR2 is SNTAGT. CDR3 residues: CASSDSRNGPHNEQFF. Written as DNA, the CDR3 is TGTGCCAGCAGTGACTCGAGGAACGGCCCCCACAATGAGCAGTTCTTC.

This clonotype was observed a few times. The V and J genes are TRBV6-1 and TRBJ2-1; no clear D. Per germline, CDR1 MNHNS and CDR2 SASEGT. V was pared by 6 bases and J by 10 bases, with 13 bases between. CDR3 length: 12 residues. The CDR3 protein is CASSLELREQFF. The DNA of the CDR3 is TGTGCCAGCAGCCTCGAACTCCGGGAGCAGTTCTTC.

This clonotype was counted many times. V and J are TRBV19 and TRBJ2-1, with TRBD2 identical over 14 bases. The germline gives CDR1 LNHDA, CDR2 SQIVND (reference sequence). The CDR3 extends over 18 amino acids. With V trimmed by 9 bases and J by 2 bases, 12 bases remained unmatched. DNA of the CDR3: TGTGCCAGCAAGACTAGCGGGAGGGCCGGGTCACCCTACAATGAGCAGTTCTTC. Translated, it gives CASKTSGRAGSPYNEQFF.

In its sample, this clonotype was seen many times. The V and J genes are TRBV5-6 and TRBJ1-1; TRBD1 is a possible D gene (6 bases). Per the germline V gene, CDR1 is SGHDT and CDR2 is YYEEEE. With 1 base removed from V and 1 base from J, the gap between germline ends came to 8 bases. This CDR3 comprises 14 residues. CDR3 residues: CASSLIRGNTEAFF. CDR3 DNA sequence: TGTGCCAGCAGCTTGATCAGGGGGAACACTGAAGCTTTCTTT.

The chain is built from TRBV20-1 and TRBJ1-5; no reliable D call. This CDR3 is built from 17 residues. V lost 2 bases, J lost 2 bases, and 19 bases lay in between. CDR1 is DFQATT, CDR2 SNEGSKA, per germline (reference sequence). CDR3: CSARTPGGPSGNQPQHF. CDR3 sequence (DNA): TGCAGTGCTAGAACTCCCGGAGGCCCCTCAGGCAATCAGCCCCAGCATTTT.

This clonotype was seen a few times. The chain combines TRBV5-1 with TRBJ2-3; TRBD1 matches 7 bases. Germline CDR1 is SGHRS and CDR2 is YFSETQ. The CDR3 spans 15 residues. Losses at the gene ends were 0 bases for V and 4 bases for J; bases not matched to a gene: 5. The CDR3 DNA is TGCGCCAGCAGCTTGGCAGGGCAGGGGGCAGATACGCAGTATTTT. It translates to CASSLAGQGADTQYF. Full variable domain (remainder filled in from reference TRBV5-1 and TRBJ2-3): KAGVTQTPRYLIKTRGQQVTLSCSPISGHRSVSWYQQTPGQGLQFLFEYFSETQRNKGNFPGRFSGRQFSNSRSEMNVSTLELGDSALYLCASSLAGQGADTQYFGPGTRLTVL.

Note on this clonotype: A much more abundant neighbour one base away suggests this may be a read error. The chain carries TRBV12-3 or TRBV12-4 and TRBJ2-5, with TRBD1 matching 10 bases. The CDR3 extends over 14 amino acids. The CDR3 sequence is CASSFGQGGETQHF. CDR3 DNA: TGTGCCAGCAGTTTTGGACAGGGGGGAGAGACCCAGCACTTC.

This clonotype appeared many times. This chain links TRBV12-3 or TRBV12-4 with TRBJ2-2; D might be TRBD1 (5 bases). The CDR3 spans 15 residues. V shed 0 bases and J shed 3 bases, with 8 bases lying between them. The CDR3 DNA reads as TGTGCCAGCAGTTTAGCGGGGCCGTACACCGGGGAGCTGTTTTTT. It is translated as CASSLAGPYTGELFF.

Many counts were recorded for this clonotype. This rearrangement joins TRBV10-3 to TRBJ2-1; TRBD2 matches 14 bases. This CDR3 region has 18 residues. Germline V lookup: CDR1 ENHRY, CDR2 SYGVKD. Trimming at V came to 6 bases and at J to 0 bases, leaving 7 bases not matched to a gene. CDR3 amino acids: CAISIGTSGGSSYNEQFF. In DNA form, the CDR3 reads TGTGCCATCAGCATAGGGACTAGCGGGGGAAGCTCCTACAATGAGCAGTTCTTC.

This clonotype was seen many times. The genes are TRBV10-3 and TRBJ2-1, with D perhaps TRBD2 (5 bases). V gave up 3 bases and J gave up 10 bases, with 7 bases separating them. The length of the CDR3 is 11 residues. Germline V gene lookup returns CDR1 ENHRY and CDR2 SYGVKD. CDR3 region: CAISDGGEQFF. DNA of the CDR3: TGTGCCATCAGTGATGGAGGAGAGCAGTTCTTC.

This clonotype occurred once. A much larger clone lies a single base off, so this may be a read error. The chain carries TRBV5-1 and TRBJ1-5; 10 positions match TRBD1. Germline-derived CDR1 and CDR2 are SGHRS and YFSETQ. This CDR3 region has 15 residues. Written as DNA, the CDR3 is TGCGCCAGCAGCCAGGGACAGGGGAACAATCAGCCCCGGCATTTT. This gives the protein CASSQGQGNNQPRHF.

This clonotype showed up many times. The rearrangement links TRBV20-1 to TRBJ1-5, with D possibly TRBD1 on 5 matching bases. The germline V and J ends were trimmed by 2 bases and 4 bases, with 18 bases remaining between them. The CDR3 totals 16 residues. CDR1 and CDR2 (germline): DFQATT, SNEGSKA (reference sequence). CDR3 residues: CSARSPGAERNQPQHF. CDR3 DNA sequence: TGCAGTGCTAGATCCCCCGGGGCGGAACGTAATCAGCCCCAGCATTTT.

This clonotype was recorded many times. The gene calls are TRBV10-3 and TRBJ1-4; unclear D gene. The CDR3 extends over 15 amino acids. Germline-derived CDR1 and CDR2 are ENHRY and SYGVKD. V lost 3 bases, J lost 0 bases, and 8 bases lay in between. This chain's CDR3 is CAISERATTNEKLFF. CDR3 nucleotides: TGTGCCATCAGTGAACGGGCTACAACTAATGAAAAACTGTTTTTT.

This clonotype was observed many times. The chain has TRBV30 and TRBJ1-3; D perhaps matches TRBD1 (6 bases). CDR1 and CDR2 from the germline V gene are GTSNPN and SVGIG (reference sequence). V shed 0 bases and J shed 4 bases, with 13 bases lying between them. This CDR3 spans 15 amino acids. CDR3 in amino acids: CAWSVGGAGGNTIYF. CDR3 nucleotide sequence: TGTGCCTGGAGTGTTGGGGGGGCGGGAGGAAACACCATATATTTT. Full variable domain (missing parts from reference TRBV30 and TRBJ1-3): SQTIHQWPATLVQPVGSPLSLECTVEGTSNPNLYWYRQAAGRGLQLLFYSVGIGQISSEVPQNLSASRPQDRQFILSSKKLLLSDSGFYLCAWSVGGAGGNTIYFGEGSWLTVV.

This clonotype appeared many times. The J gene is TRBJ2-7, the V gene TRBV3-1; D remains ambiguous. V dropped 4 bases and J dropped 7 bases, with 14 bases sitting between them. CDR1 and CDR2 from the germline V gene are LGHDT and YNNKEL (reference sequence). The CDR3 totals 13 residues. This CDR3 reads CASSRNRVGEQYF. The CDR3 DNA reads as TGTGCCAGCAGCCGCAATCGGGTGGGGGAGCAGTACTTC.

This clonotype was found a few times. The chain uses TRBV3-1 and TRBJ2-2; D not certain. V lost 4 bases, J lost 2 bases, and 8 bases lay in between. This CDR3 spans 14 amino acids. The V gene's germline CDR1 is LGHDT and CDR2 YNNKEL (reference sequence). This CDR3 reads CASSRVLNTGELFF. Written as DNA, the CDR3 is TGTGCCAGCAGCCGGGTGCTTAACACCGGGGAGCTGTTTTTT.

This clonotype was observed many times. The chain links TRBV7-2 to TRBJ2-2; D ambiguous. CDR1 and CDR2 from the germline V gene are SGHTA and FQGNSA. This CDR3 contains 12 residues. V lost 6 bases and J lost 8, with 10 bases in between. The CDR3 DNA reads as TGTGCCAGCAGGAGTCGCGAGGGGGAGCTGTTTTTT. Translation gives CASRSREGELFF.

In this sample, this clonotype turned up many times. This sequence joins TRBV5-6 and TRBJ2-7; D is possibly TRBD2 (6 bases). V was shortened by 2 bases and J by 1 base, with 13 bases between the two germline ends. The germline V gene has CDR1 SGHDT and CDR2 YYEEEE. This CDR3 region has 15 residues. The CDR3 here is CASSFLPAGSYEQYF. The CDR3 nucleotides read TGTGCCAGCAGCTTTTTGCCGGCGGGATCCTACGAGCAGTACTTC.

This clonotype was seen ten or more times. In DNA form, the CDR3 reads TGTGCCAGCAGAACTAGCGATGACAATGAGCAGTTCTTC. Translation gives CASRTSDDNEQFF. This chain links TRBV2 with TRBJ2-1; 7 bases fit TRBD2. The CDR3 runs 13 residues. Germline lookup yields CDR1 SNHLY and CDR2 FYNNEI. Trimming cost V 6 bases and J 5 bases; bases outside gene matches: 4.

The CDR3 DNA reads as TGCAGCGTTCTGGGTAAACCGGATGTTCAGTACTTC. This codes for CSVLGKPDVQYF. This sequence joins TRBV29-1 and TRBJ2-4; D gene ambiguous. This CDR3 contains 12 residues. Trimming took 5 bases from V and 11 from J, leaving 16 bases between them. Germline V gene sequence: CDR1 SQVTM, CDR2 ANQGSEA.

The chain carries TRBV7-9 and TRBJ2-1; D might be TRBD2 (6 bases). V was trimmed by 4 bases and J by 0 bases, leaving 10 bases between them. The length of the CDR3 is 15 residues. Germline V gene lookup returns CDR1 SEHNR and CDR2 FQNEAQ (reference sequence). The CDR3 bases are TGTGCCAGCAGCTCCACGCGGGGCTCCTACAATGAGCAGTTCTTC. Amino acid sequence: CASSSTRGSYNEQFF.